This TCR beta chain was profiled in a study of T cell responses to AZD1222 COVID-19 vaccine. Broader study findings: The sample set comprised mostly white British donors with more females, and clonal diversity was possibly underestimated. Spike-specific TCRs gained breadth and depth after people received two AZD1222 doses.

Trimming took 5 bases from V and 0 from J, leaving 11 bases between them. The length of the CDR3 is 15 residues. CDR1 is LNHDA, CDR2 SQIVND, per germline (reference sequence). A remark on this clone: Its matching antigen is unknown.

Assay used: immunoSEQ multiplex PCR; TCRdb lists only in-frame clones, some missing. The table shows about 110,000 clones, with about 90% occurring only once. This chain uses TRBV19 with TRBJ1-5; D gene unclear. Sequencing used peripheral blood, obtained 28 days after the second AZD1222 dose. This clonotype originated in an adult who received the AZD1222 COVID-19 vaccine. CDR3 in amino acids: CASSSQETSNQPQHF. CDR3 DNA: TGTGCCAGTAGTTCCCAGGAGACTAGCAATCAGCCCCAGCATTTT.